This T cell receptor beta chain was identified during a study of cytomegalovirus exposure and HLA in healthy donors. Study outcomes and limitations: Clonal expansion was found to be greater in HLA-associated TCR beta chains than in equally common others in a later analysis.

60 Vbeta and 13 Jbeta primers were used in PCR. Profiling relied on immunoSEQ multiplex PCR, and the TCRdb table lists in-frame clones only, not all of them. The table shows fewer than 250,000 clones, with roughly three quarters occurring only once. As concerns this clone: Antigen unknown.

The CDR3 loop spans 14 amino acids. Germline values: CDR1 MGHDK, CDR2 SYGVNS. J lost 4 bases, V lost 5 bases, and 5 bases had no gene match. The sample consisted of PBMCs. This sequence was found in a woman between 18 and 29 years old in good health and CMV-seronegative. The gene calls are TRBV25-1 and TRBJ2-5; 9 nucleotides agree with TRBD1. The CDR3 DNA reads TGTGCCAGCAGTATAACGACAGGGGGAGAGACCCAGTACTTC. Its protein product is CASSITTGGETQYF.